The TCR beta chain described here comes from a study of shared clonotypes between healthy human individuals. Repertoires were generated with immunoSEQ multiplex PCR, while TCRdb's copy carries only in-frame clones and drops some. The profile shows around 750,000 clones, around 72% of them singletons. Looked up from germline, CDR1 is MNHEY and CDR2 is SMNVEV (reference sequence). Trimming left V 7 bases short and J 3 bases short, with 16 bases between. The CDR3 consists of 15 residues. HIV-negative, healthy adults without recent acute infections or vaccinations were the donors. This clone was counted between two and nine times. Antigen: not known. Study outcomes and limitations: Generation probabilities of non-shared clonotypes were lower (relative to those shared by all four donors). Owing to a small donor count, the genetic and exposure-history diversity represented was limited. Sharing across four donors was highest in naive CD4 (roughly 5%) and lowest in memory CD8 (0.4%).

Material for sequencing was memory CD4+ T cells sorted from blood. This sample's subset: CD45RA-negative fraction. The chain uses TRBV27 and TRBJ1-5; TRBD1 is a possible D gene (5 bases). This receptor was obtained from a woman in her twenties or thirties in good health. CDR3 nucleotides: TGTGCCAGCAACGAAAGGACAACACCCAATCAGCCCCAGCATTTT. It codes for CASNERTTPNQPQHF.